This entry is about one T cell receptor beta chain. Its antigen is not known. The CDR3 is 13 amino acids. Germline-derived CDR1 and CDR2 are KGHSH and LQKENI. Trimming took 5 bases from V and 5 from J; bases not matched to a gene: 3. Described time point: week 35, safety follow-up. Doses comprised 300 ug of mutant IDH1 20-mer peptide each, plus topical imiquimod. These data are taken from a study of a mutant IDH1 vaccine in newly diagnosed glioma. Study-wide background: Patients got their first vaccination 4-6 weeks after radiotherapy alone, or with temozolomide cycles. Pretreatment consisted of radiotherapy, temozolomide, or both, with most receiving both. Visit V12 happened at week 35; visit V13 happened at week 47.

Findings of the study overall: Detectable vaccine-induced immune responses arose in around 93% of patients.

The data were produced by immunoSEQ multiplex PCR, yet TCRdb's version contains in-frame clones alone and is incomplete. Of tens of thousands of clones in the sample, 75% to 85% were seen once. This clonotype was sampled from a man aged 40-49 years with glioma. Here the sequenced sample was PBMCs, taken from a glioma patient whose treatment included an IDH1 peptide vaccine. V usage is TRBV18 and J usage is TRBJ2-5, with 9 bases matching TRBD1. This chain's CDR3 is CASSADRGETQYF. The CDR3 nucleotides read TGTGCCAGCTCAGCGGACAGGGGTGAGACCCAGTACTTC.